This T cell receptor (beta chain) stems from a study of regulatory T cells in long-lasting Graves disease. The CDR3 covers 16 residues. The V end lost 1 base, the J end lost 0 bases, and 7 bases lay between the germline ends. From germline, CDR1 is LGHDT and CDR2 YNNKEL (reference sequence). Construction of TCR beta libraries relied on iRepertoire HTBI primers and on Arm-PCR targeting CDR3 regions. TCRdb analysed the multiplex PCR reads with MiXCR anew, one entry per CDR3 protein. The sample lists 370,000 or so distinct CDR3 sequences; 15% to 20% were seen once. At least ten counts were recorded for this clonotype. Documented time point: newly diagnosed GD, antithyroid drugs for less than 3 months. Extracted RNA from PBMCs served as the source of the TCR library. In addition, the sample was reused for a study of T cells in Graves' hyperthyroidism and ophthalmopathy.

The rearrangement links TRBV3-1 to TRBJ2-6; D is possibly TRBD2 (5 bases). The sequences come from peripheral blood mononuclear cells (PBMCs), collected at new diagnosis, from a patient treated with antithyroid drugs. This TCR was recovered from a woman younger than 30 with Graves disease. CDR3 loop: CASSQVGSSGANVLTF. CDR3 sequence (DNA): TGTGCCAGCAGCCAAGTGGGGAGCTCTGGGGCCAACGTCCTGACTTTC.